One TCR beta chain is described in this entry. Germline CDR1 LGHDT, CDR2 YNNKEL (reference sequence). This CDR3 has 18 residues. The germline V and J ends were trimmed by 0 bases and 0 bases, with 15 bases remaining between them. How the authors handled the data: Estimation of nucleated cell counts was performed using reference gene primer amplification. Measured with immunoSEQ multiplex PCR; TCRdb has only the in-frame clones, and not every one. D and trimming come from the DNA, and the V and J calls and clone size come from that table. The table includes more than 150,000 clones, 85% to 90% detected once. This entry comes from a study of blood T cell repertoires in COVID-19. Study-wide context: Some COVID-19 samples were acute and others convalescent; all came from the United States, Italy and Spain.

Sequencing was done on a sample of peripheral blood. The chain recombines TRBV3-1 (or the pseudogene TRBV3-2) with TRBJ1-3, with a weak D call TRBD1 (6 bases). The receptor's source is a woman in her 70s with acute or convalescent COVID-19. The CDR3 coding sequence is TGTGCCAGCAGCCAAGATGGGACAAGCCTTAACTCTGGAAACACCATATATTTT. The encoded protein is CASSQDGTSLNSGNTIYF.